These 27 T cell receptor beta chains share one sample of origin, sequenced in a study of cytomegalovirus exposure and HLA in healthy donors. In the PCR, 60 Vbeta and 13 Jbeta primers were used. Sequencing was performed with immunoSEQ multiplex PCR; in TCRdb, only in-frame clones are kept and a portion is missing. The data contain fewer than 200,000 clones, over 80% of them seen just once; the ten biggest clones take up just over 4.5%. Input material: PBMCs. The receptor source for this set is a woman in her 50s in good health and CMV-seropositive.

V gene TRBV27 combines with J gene TRBJ2-1; possible D gene TRBD2, 7 bases. The CDR3 runs 12 residues. The germline gives CDR1 MNHEY, CDR2 SMNVEV (reference sequence). V was shortened by 6 bases and J by 7 bases, with 10 bases between the two germline ends. The CDR3 reads CASREGGNEQFF. The CDR3 DNA follows: TGTGCCAGCAGAGAGGGGGGGAATGAGCAGTTCTTC.

This rearrangement joins TRBV30 to TRBJ1-1; no clear D gene. The CDR3 contains 12 residues. CDR1 is GTSNPN, CDR2 SVGIG, per germline (reference sequence). Trimming stripped 1 base from V and 6 bases from J, with 9 bases between. The CDR3, as DNA: TGTGCCTGGAGTGACCTTCGGGCTGAAGCTTTCTTT. Amino acid sequence: CAWSDLRAEAFF.

The V and J genes are TRBV28 and TRBJ2-7; tentatively, D is TRBD1 (6 bases). This CDR3 comprises 16 residues. Germline CDR1 and CDR2: MDHEN and SYDVKM. The V end was cut by 7 bases, the J end by 0 bases, with 19 bases between. CDR3 sequence: CASTLRGGLSSYEQYF. DNA of the CDR3: TGTGCCAGCACCCTACGAGGGGGATTAAGCTCCTACGAGCAGTACTTC.

The genes are TRBV2 and TRBJ2-7, with 13 nucleotides matching TRBD2. With 6 bases clipped from V and 2 bases from J, the junction kept 4 bases outside the gene matches. The CDR3 loop spans 15 amino acids. Germline values: CDR1 SNHLY, CDR2 FYNNEI. CDR3 DNA sequence: TGTGCCAGCAGAGCCACTAGCGGGAGGGCCTACGAGCAGTACTTC. Protein sequence: CASRATSGRAYEQYF.

This chain uses TRBV5-4 with TRBJ2-3, with TRBD2 as a possible D gene (6 bases). V gave up 4 bases and J gave up 2 bases, with 14 bases separating them. In germline, CDR1 is SGHNT, CDR2 YYREEE (reference sequence). CDR3 length equals 15 residues. DNA for the CDR3: TGTGCCAGCAGCCCGTTACTAGCCACCACAGATACGCAGTATTTT. Translation gives CASSPLLATTDTQYF. Looking up the rest from reference TRBV5-4 and TRBJ2-3 gives the full variable domain: ETGVTQSPTHLIKTRGQQVTLRCSSQSGHNTVSWYQQALGQGPQFIFQYYREEENGRGNFPPRFSGLQFPNYSSELNVNALELDDSALYLCASSPLLATTDTQYFGPGTRLTVL.

The chain employs TRBV5-1 and TRBJ1-4; D is unclear. CDR3 size: 14 residues. Germline V CDR1 and CDR2: SGHRS, YFSETQ. Trimming took off 4 bases at V and 8 bases at J, with 15 bases between the two ends. The CDR3 DNA follows: TGCGCCAGCAGCAACGACTCAGGAGGAGAAAAACTGTTTTTT. Its translation: CASSNDSGGEKLFF.

This chain links TRBV2 with TRBJ1-3; TRBD1 matches at 9 bases. Germline V gives CDR1 SNHLY, CDR2 FYNNEI. V shed 6 bases, J shed 1 base, and the junction held 7 bases outside the gene matches. This CDR3 comprises 16 residues. The CDR3 DNA sequence: TGTGCCAGCAGACGAGGGACAGGGAGGTCTGGAAACACCATATATTTT. It encodes CASRRGTGRSGNTIYF.

This chain links TRBV27 with TRBJ2-5, with D perhaps matching TRBD2 (6 bases). V dropped 5 bases and J dropped 5 bases, with 12 bases sitting between them. Per germline, CDR1 MNHEY and CDR2 SMNVEV (reference sequence). The CDR3 runs 13 residues. The CDR3 reads CASSARRGETQYF. The CDR3 DNA reads TGTGCCAGCAGTGCCCGCCGGGGGGAGACCCAGTACTTC.

V is TRBV29-1 and J is TRBJ2-1; perhaps TRBD1 as D (6 bases). Trimming took 0 bases from V and 9 from J, leaving 9 bases between them. The germline CDR1 and CDR2 sequences are SQVTM and ANQGSEA. This CDR3 has 12 residues. This CDR3 reads CSVEEGAGEQFF. For the CDR3, the DNA is TGCAGCGTTGAAGAGGGGGCAGGTGAGCAGTTCTTC.

J is TRBJ2-3 and V is TRBV15, with 7 bases that match TRBD1. The CDR3 is 14 amino acids. With V trimmed by 1 base and J by 4 bases, 2 bases remained unmatched. The germline V gene encodes CDR1 LNHNV and CDR2 YYDKDF (reference sequence). CDR3 loop: CATSRVGGADTQYF. The CDR3 DNA follows: TGTGCCACCAGCAGAGTAGGGGGCGCAGATACGCAGTATTTT.

The genes are TRBV18 and TRBJ1-5; weak D call: TRBD1 (6 bases). Germline V gives CDR1 KGHSH, CDR2 LQKENI. This CDR3 is built from 15 residues. Between the trimmed V and J ends, which lost 4 bases and 7 bases, there was a span of 17 bases. The CDR3 DNA sequence: TGTGCCAGCTCACTTAATGTACAGGGTCTACAGCCCCAGCATTTT. The encoded protein is CASSLNVQGLQPQHF.

The J gene is TRBJ2-5, the V gene TRBV4-3; D is ambiguous. The closer fit of TRBJ2-7 to the DNA end suggests the J call may be wrong. Germline CDR1 reads LGHNA; CDR2 reads YSLEER. The CDR3 contains 15 residues. The CDR3 sequence is CASSQVALVSYEQYF. Written as DNA, the CDR3 is TGCGCCAGCAGCCAAGTTGCACTCGTCTCCTACGAGCAGTACTTC.

This sequence joins TRBV7-9 and TRBJ2-7; D gene ambiguous. This CDR3 spans 12 amino acids. Trimming removed 4 bases from V and 5 bases from J, with 9 bases in between. Germline loops: CDR1 SEHNR, CDR2 FQNEAQ (reference sequence). CDR3 region: CASSYASNEQYF. The CDR3 DNA follows: TGTGCCAGCAGCTACGCGTCGAACGAGCAGTACTTC.

This chain links TRBV28 with TRBJ2-5; weak D call: TRBD2 (5 bases). Germline V gives CDR1 MDHEN, CDR2 SYDVKM. The V gene lost 5 bases and the J gene lost 4 bases, with 14 bases spanning the gap. This CDR3 comprises 14 residues. The CDR3 loop is CASSPALGGETQYF. The CDR3 region has the DNA TGTGCCAGCAGTCCTGCACTAGGAGGAGAGACCCAGTACTTC.

This sequence joins TRBV7-2 and TRBJ1-6; D perhaps matches TRBD1 (5 bases). Germline assignment: CDR1 SGHTA and CDR2 FQGNSA. V dropped 5 bases and J dropped 7 bases, with 18 bases sitting between them. This CDR3 is built from 16 residues. The CDR3 bases are TGTGCCAGCAGCCCCCGTAGCGGGGGAACGAATTCACCCCTCCACTTT. Encoded protein: CASSPRSGGTNSPLHF.

The chain employs TRBV19 and TRBJ1-2; D remains ambiguous. Per germline, CDR1 LNHDA and CDR2 SQIVND (reference sequence). The CDR3 length is 14 residues. Between the trimmed V and J ends, which lost 10 bases and 0 bases, there was a span of 15 bases. This CDR3 is CAKTTSPPNYGYTF. CDR3 nucleotides: TGTGCCAAAACAACCAGTCCCCCTAACTATGGCTACACCTTC. The complete variable domain, with remaining parts taken from reference TRBV19 and TRBJ1-2, reads DGGITQSPKYLFRKEGQNVTLSCEQNLNHDAMYWYRQDPGQGLRLIYYSQIVNDFQKGDIAEGYSVSREKKESFPLTVTSAQKNPTAFYLCAKTTSPPNYGYTFGSGTRLTVV.

This chain uses TRBV25-1 with TRBJ2-7, with D possibly TRBD1 on 6 matching bases. V was trimmed by 8 bases and J by 1 base, leaving 9 bases between them. CDR1 is MGHDK, CDR2 SYGVNS, per germline. CDR3 size: 12 residues. Here the CDR3 DNA reads TGTGCCAGCGGGACACCTTCCTACGAGCAGTACTTC. Translation gives CASGTPSYEQYF.

CDR3 residues: CASSPLMSLRGEQYF. The DNA for the CDR3 is TGCGCCAGCAGCCCCCTCATGTCCCTGCGGGGCGAGCAGTACTTC. The chain is built from TRBV5-1 and TRBJ2-7; D might be TRBD2 (6 bases). The CDR3 is made up of 15 amino acids. V gave up 4 bases and J gave up 6 bases, with 20 bases separating them. Germline V lookup: CDR1 SGHRS, CDR2 YFSETQ.

This chain connects TRBV7-2 to TRBJ1-1; TRBD1 matches 7 bases. This CDR3 is built from 16 residues. Germline assignment: CDR1 SGHTA and CDR2 FQGNSA. Unmatched junction bases numbered 10, after V lost 1 base and J lost 5 bases. CDR3 in DNA: TGTGCCAGCAGCTTAGGGGGGCGCAGGGGGAATACTGAAGCTTTCTTT. Protein product: CASSLGGRRGNTEAFF.

This clone was observed a handful of times. The chain recombines TRBV5-8 with TRBJ2-7; D is possibly TRBD1 (5 bases). This CDR3 is built from 13 residues. V was clipped by 3 bases and J by 3 bases, with 10 bases between them. The germline gives CDR1 SGHTS, CDR2 YDEGEE. The CDR3, as DNA: TGTGCCAGCAGCTCGGACATCTTCTACGAGCAGTACTTC. Protein sequence: CASSSDIFYEQYF.

The chain links TRBV11-1 to TRBJ2-7, with 7 bases that match TRBD1. Trimming took 1 base from V and 0 from J; bases not matched to a gene: 6. The germline CDR1 and CDR2 sequences are SGHAT and FQDESV (reference sequence). The CDR3 sequence is 16 residues long. This CDR3 reads CASSLVSQGLSYEQYF. DNA of the CDR3: TGTGCCAGCAGCTTAGTATCACAGGGGCTCTCCTACGAGCAGTACTTC. The variable domain in full, with the rest retrieved from reference TRBV11-1 and TRBJ2-7, is EAEVAQSPRYKITEKSQAVAFWCDPISGHATLYWYRQILGQGPELLVQFQDESVVDDSQLPKDRFSAERLKGVDSTLKIQPAELGDSAMYLCASSLVSQGLSYEQYFGPGTRLTVT.

The rearrangement uses TRBV28 and TRBJ2-3; 10 positions agree with TRBD1. Germline V gene sequence: CDR1 MDHEN, CDR2 SYDVKM. Unmatched junction bases numbered 5, after V lost 8 bases and J lost 6 bases. The CDR3 runs 13 residues. The CDR3 DNA follows: TGTGCCAGCCGGGACAGGGGCATGGATACGCAGTATTTT. Translated, it gives CASRDRGMDTQYF.

There are a few counts of this clone. The V call is TRBV19, the J call TRBJ2-5, with 7 bases aligning to TRBD1. CDR1 LNHDA and CDR2 SQIVND come from the germline V gene (reference sequence). The V segment lost 6 bases and the J segment 2 bases; nucleotides outside the gene matches: 6. The length of the CDR3 is 14 residues. The CDR3 sequence is CASRVTGRQETQYF. CDR3 bases: TGTGCCAGTAGGGTGACAGGGAGACAAGAGACCCAGTACTTC.

V and J are TRBV28 and TRBJ2-5, with 10 nucleotides matching TRBD2. The germline V gene encodes CDR1 MDHEN and CDR2 SYDVKM. CDR3 length equals 15 residues. J gave up 5 bases and V 4 bases, and 7 bases lay outside the gene matches. The CDR3 loop is CASSSLAGEGETQYF. The CDR3 DNA is TGTGCCAGCAGTTCGCTAGCGGGAGAGGGGGAGACCCAGTACTTC.

This clone has just one count. This chain joins TRBV7-9 and TRBJ1-1; 9 bases map to TRBD1. Trimming at V came to 1 base and at J to 4 bases, leaving 4 bases not matched to a gene. The germline CDR1 and CDR2 sequences are SEHNR and FQNEAQ (reference sequence). There are 15 residues in the CDR3. For the CDR3, the DNA is TGTGCCAGCAGCTTAGAGGGACAGGGAGGCACTGAAGCTTTCTTT. Amino acids: CASSLEGQGGTEAFF.

About this clone: At one boundary the junction diverges from the germline segment, which might be a read error. This chain joins TRBV12-5 and TRBJ2-3; TRBD2 aligns across 14 bases. In germline, CDR1 is LGHNT, CDR2 FRNRAP. The CDR3 loop spans 17 amino acids. In DNA form, the CDR3 reads TGTGCTAGTGGCTTAGGACTAGCGGGGGGTTATGCAGATATGCAGTATTTT. Translated, it gives CASGLGLAGGYADMQYF.

The chain links TRBV7-8 to TRBJ1-1; possibly TRBD1 for D (5 bases). V dropped 0 bases and J dropped 2 bases, with 13 bases sitting between them. CDR3 length: 16 residues. CDR1 SGHVS and CDR2 FQNEAQ come from the germline V gene. As DNA, the CDR3 is TGTGCCAGCAGCTTAGCGGGGCTAGGGGTAAACACTGAAGCTTTCTTT. Protein sequence: CASSLAGLGVNTEAFF.